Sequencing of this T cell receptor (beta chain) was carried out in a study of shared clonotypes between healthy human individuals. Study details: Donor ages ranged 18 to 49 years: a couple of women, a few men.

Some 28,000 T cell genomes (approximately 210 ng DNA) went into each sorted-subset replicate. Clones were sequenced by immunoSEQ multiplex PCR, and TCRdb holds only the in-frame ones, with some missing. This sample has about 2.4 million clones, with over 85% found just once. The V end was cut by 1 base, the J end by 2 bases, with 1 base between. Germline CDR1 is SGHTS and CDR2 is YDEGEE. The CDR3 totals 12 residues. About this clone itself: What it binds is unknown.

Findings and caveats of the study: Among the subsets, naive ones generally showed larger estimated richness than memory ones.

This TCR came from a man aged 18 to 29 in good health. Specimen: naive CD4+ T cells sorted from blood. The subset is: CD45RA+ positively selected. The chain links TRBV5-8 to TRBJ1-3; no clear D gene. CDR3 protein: CASSLTGNTIYF. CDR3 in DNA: TGTGCCAGCAGCTTGACTGGAAACACCATATATTTT.